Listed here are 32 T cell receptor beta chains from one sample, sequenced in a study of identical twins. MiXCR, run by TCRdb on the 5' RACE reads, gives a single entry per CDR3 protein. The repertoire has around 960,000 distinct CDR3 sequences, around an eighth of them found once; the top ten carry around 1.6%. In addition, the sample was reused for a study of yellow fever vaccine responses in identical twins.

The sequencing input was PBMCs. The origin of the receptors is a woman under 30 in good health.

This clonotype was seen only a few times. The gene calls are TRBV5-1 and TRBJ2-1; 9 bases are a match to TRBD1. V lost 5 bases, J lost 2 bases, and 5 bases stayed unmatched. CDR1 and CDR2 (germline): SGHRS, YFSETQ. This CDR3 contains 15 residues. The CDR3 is CASRLGTGTYNEQFF. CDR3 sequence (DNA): TGCGCCAGCAGACTCGGGACAGGGACCTACAATGAGCAGTTCTTC. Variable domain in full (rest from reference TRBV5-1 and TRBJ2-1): KAGVTQTPRYLIKTRGQQVTLSCSPISGHRSVSWYQQTPGQGLQFLFEYFSETQRNKGNFPGRFSGRQFSNSRSEMNVSTLELGDSALYLCASRLGTGTYNEQFFGPGTRLTVL.

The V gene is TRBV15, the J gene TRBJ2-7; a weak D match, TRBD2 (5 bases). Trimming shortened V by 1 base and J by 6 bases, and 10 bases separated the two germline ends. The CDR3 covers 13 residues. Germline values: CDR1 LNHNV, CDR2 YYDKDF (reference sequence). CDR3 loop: CATSRGFGIEQYV. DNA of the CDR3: TGTGCCACCAGCAGAGGTTTCGGGATCGAGCAGTACGTC.

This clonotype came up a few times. CDR3 bases: TGTGCCAGCAGTTACGGAGGGACAGGAAATGAAAAACTGTTTTTT. Translating gives CASSYGGTGNEKLFF. V is TRBV6-5 and J is TRBJ1-4; 8 bases line up with TRBD1. Unmatched junction bases numbered 4, after V lost 2 bases and J lost 5 bases. The CDR3 is made up of 15 amino acids. Germline V gene data show CDR1 as MNHEY and CDR2 as SVGAGI.

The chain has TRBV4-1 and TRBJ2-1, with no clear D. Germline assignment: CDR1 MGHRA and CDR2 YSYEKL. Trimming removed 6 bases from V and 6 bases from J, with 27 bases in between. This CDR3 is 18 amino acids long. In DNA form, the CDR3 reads TGCGCCAGCAGAGCCGGGCCCATAGTCGACTTGGTAGGCAATGAGCAGTTCTTC. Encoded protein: CASRAGPIVDLVGNEQFF.

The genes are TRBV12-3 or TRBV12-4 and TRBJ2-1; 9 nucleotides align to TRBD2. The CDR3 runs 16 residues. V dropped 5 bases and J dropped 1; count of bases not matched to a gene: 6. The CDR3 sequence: CASSRRLAESYNEQFF. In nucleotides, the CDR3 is TGTGCCAGCAGTCGCCGACTAGCGGAATCCTACAATGAGCAGTTCTTC.

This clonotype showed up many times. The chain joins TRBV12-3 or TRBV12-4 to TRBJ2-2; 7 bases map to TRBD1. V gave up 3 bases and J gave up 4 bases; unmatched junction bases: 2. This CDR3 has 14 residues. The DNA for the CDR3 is TGTGCCAGCAGTTTGACAGGGTTCACCGGGGAGCTGTTTTTT. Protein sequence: CASSLTGFTGELFF.

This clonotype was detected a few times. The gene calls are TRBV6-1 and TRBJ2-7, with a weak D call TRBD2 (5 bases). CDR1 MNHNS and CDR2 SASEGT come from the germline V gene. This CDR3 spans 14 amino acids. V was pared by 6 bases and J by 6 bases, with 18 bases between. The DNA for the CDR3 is TGTGCCAGCAGCGAGGGCCAGAACCACCGCGAGCAGTACTTC. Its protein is CASSEGQNHREQYF.

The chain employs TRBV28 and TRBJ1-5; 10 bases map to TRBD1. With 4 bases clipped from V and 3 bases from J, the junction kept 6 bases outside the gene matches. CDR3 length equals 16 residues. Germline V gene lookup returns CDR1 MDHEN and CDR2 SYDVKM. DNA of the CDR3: TGTGCCAGCAGTTCGGCCGGGACAGGGGCCAATCAGCCCCAGCATTTT. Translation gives CASSSAGTGANQPQHF.

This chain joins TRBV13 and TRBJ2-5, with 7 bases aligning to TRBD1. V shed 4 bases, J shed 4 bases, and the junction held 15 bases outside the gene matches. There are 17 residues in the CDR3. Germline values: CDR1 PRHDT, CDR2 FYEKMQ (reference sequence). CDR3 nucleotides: TGTGCCAGCAGCTCAGAGGGGAACAGGGGACCTGGAGAGACCCAGTACTTC. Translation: CASSSEGNRGPGETQYF.

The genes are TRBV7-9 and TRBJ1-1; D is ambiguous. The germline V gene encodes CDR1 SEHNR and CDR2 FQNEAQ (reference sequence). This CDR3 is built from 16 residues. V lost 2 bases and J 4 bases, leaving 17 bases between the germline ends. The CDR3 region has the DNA TGTGCCAGCAGCTTAATGCCAGCCGATGGTGGCACTGAAGCTTTCTTT. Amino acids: CASSLMPADGGTEAFF. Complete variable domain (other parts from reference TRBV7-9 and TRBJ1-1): DTGVSQNPRHKITKRGQNVTFRCDPISEHNRLYWYRQTLGQGPEFLTYFQNEAQLEKSRLLSDRFSAERPKGSFSTLEIQRTEQGDSAMYLCASSLMPADGGTEAFFGQGTRLTVV.

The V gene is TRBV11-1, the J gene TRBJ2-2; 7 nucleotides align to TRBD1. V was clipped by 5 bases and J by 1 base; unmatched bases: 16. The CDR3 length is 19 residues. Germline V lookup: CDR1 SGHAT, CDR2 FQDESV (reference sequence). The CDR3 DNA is TGTGCCAGCAGCCGTATGCCTGCCTTGAGACAGGGGAACACCGGGGAGCTGTTTTTT. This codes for CASSRMPALRQGNTGELFF. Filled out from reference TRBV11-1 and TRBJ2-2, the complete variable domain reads EAEVAQSPRYKITEKSQAVAFWCDPISGHATLYWYRQILGQGPELLVQFQDESVVDDSQLPKDRFSAERLKGVDSTLKIQPAELGDSAMYLCASSRMPALRQGNTGELFFGEGSRLTVL.

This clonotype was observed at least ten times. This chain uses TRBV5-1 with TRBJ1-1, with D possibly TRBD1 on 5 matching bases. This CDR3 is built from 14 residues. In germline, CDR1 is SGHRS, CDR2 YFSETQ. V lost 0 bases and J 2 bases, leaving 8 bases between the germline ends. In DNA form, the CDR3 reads TGCGCCAGCAGCTTGGCTGGGGCTAACACTGAAGCTTTCTTT. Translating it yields CASSLAGANTEAFF.

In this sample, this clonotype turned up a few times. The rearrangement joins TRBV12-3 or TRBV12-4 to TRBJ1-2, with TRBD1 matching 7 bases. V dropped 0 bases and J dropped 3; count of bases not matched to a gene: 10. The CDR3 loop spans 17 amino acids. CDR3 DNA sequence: TGTGCCAGCAGTTTAGCGCTAAGGATAGGACAGGACTATGGCTACACCTTC. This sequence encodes CASSLALRIGQDYGYTF.

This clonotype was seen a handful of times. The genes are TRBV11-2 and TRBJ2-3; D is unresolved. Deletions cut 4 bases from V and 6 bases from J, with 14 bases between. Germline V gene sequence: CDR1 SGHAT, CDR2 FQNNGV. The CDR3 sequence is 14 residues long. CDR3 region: CASSYGVFLDTQYF. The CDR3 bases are TGTGCCAGCAGCTATGGGGTTTTCCTGGATACGCAGTATTTT.

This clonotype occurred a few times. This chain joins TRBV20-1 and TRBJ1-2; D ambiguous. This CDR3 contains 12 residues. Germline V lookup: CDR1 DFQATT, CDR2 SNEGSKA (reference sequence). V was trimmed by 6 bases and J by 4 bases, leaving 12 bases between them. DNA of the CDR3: TGCAGTGCAGACGACGGTGGCTATGGCTACACCTTC. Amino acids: CSADDGGYGYTF.

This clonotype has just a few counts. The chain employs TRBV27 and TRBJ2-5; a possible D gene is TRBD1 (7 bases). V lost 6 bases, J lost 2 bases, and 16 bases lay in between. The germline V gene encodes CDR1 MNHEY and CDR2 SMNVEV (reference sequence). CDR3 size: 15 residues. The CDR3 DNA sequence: TGTGCCAGCAGCCAGGACAGGAGGGGTCAAGAGACCCAGTACTTC. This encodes CASSQDRRGQETQYF.

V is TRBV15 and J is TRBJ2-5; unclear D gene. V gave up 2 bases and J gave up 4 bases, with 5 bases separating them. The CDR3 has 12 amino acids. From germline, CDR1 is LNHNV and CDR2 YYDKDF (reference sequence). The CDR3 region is CATSRRTETQYF. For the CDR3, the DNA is TGTGCCACCAGCAGAAGGACAGAGACCCAGTACTTC.

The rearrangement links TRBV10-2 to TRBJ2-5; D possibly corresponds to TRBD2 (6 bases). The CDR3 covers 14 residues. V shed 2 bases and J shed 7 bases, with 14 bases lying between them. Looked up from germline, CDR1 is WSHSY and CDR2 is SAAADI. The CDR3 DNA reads TGCGCCAGCAGTGAGCCCCGGGTCGGGGGGACCCAGTACTTC. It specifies CASSEPRVGGTQYF.

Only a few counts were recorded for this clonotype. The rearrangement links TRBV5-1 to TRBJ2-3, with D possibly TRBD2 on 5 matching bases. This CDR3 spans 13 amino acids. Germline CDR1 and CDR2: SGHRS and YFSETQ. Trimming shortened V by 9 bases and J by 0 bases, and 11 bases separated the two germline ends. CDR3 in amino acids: CATQRSSTDTQYF. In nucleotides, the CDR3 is TGCGCCACCCAGCGGAGTAGCACAGATACGCAGTATTTT.

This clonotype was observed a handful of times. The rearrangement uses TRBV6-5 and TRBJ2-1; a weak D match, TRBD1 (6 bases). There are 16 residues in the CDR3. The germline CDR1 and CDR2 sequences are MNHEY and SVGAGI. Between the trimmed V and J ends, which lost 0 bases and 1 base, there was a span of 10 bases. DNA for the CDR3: TGTGCCAGCAGTTACTCAACAGGGCCGTCCTACAATGAGCAGTTCTTC. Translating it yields CASSYSTGPSYNEQFF.

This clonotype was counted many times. The CDR3 DNA sequence: TGTGCCAGCAGCCAAGGGCCAAGGGTTCATACTGAAGCTTTCTTT. Translating gives CASSQGPRVHTEAFF. This chain uses TRBV12-3 or TRBV12-4 with TRBJ1-1; no definite D call. The CDR3 is made up of 15 amino acids. Deletions cut 6 bases from V and 5 bases from J, with 19 bases between.

CDR3 loop: CASSRGLAGAEETQYF. CDR3 DNA sequence: TGTGCCAGCAGCCGAGGACTAGCGGGGGCTGAGGAGACCCAGTACTTC. The chain recombines TRBV3-1 with TRBJ2-5, with 13 bases fitting TRBD2. The CDR3 totals 16 residues. V gave up 4 bases and J gave up 5 bases; unmatched junction bases: 7. Per the germline V gene, CDR1 is LGHDT and CDR2 is YNNKEL (reference sequence).

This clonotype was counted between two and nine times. The CDR3 DNA sequence: TGTGCCAGCAGCAAAGTGGGACAGGGGAAGGAGACCCAGTACTTC. It specifies CASSKVGQGKETQYF. V usage is TRBV3-1 and J usage is TRBJ2-5, with TRBD1 matching 10 bases. The CDR3 loop spans 15 amino acids. After removal of 5 bases from V and 5 bases from J, the junction contained 8 bases not matched to a gene. Germline CDR1 LGHDT, CDR2 YNNKEL (reference sequence).

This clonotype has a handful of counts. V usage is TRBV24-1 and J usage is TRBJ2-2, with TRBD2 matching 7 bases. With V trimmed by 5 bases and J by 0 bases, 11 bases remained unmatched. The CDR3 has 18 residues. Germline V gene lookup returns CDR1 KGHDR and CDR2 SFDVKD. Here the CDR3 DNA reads TGTGCCACCAGTGCTCCTAGTCCTAGCGGTGCGAACACCGGGGAGCTGTTTTTT. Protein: CATSAPSPSGANTGELFF.

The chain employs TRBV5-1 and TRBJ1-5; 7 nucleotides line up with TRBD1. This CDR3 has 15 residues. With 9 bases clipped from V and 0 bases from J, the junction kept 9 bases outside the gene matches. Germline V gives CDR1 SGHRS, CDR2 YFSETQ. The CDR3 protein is CATRTGPNSNQPQHF. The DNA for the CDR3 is TGCGCCACCAGGACAGGCCCGAATAGCAATCAGCCCCAGCATTTT. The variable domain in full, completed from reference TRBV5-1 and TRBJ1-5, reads KAGVTQTPRYLIKTRGQQVTLSCSPISGHRSVSWYQQTPGQGLQFLFEYFSETQRNKGNFPGRFSGRQFSNSRSEMNVSTLELGDSALYLCATRTGPNSNQPQHFGDGTRLSIL.

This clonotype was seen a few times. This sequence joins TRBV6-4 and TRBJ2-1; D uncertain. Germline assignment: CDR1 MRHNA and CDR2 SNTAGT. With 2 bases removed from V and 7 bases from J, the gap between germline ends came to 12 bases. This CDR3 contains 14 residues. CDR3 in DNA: TGTGCCAGCAGTGACGGGCGGCACGGGAATGAGCAGTTCTTC. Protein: CASSDGRHGNEQFF.

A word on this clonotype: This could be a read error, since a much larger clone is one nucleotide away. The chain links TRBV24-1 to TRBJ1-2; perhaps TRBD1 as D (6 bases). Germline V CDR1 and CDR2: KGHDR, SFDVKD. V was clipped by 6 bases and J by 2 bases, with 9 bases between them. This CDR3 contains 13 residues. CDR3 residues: CATSLGQNYGYTF. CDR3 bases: TGTGCCACCAGTTTAGGACAGAACTATGGCTACACCTTC.

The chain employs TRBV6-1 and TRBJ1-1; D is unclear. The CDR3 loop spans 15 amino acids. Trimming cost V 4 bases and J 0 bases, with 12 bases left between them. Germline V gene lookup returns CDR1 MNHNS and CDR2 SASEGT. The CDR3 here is CASSVATNMNTEAFF. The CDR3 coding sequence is TGTGCCAGCAGTGTGGCGACAAATATGAACACTGAAGCTTTCTTT.

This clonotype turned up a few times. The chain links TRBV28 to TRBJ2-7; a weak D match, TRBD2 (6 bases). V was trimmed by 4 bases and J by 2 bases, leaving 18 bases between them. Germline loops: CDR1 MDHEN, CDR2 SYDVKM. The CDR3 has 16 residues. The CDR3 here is CASSSFGGVGTYEQYF. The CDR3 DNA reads TGTGCCAGCAGTTCATTCGGCGGGGTTGGGACCTACGAGCAGTACTTC.

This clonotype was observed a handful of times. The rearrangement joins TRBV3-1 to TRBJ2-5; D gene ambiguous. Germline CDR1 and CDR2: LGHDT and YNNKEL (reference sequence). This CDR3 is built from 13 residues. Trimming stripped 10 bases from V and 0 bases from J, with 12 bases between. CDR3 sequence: CATGHRDQETQYF. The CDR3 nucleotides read TGTGCCACCGGGCACAGAGACCAAGAGACCCAGTACTTC.

The CDR3 reads CASSRDRGPSDEQYV. The CDR3 nucleotides read TGTGCCAGCAGCCGAGACAGGGGTCCAAGCGACGAGCAGTACGTC. This sequence joins TRBV7-9 and TRBJ2-7; 8 bases are a match to TRBD1. Germline loops: CDR1 SEHNR, CDR2 FQNEAQ (reference sequence). This CDR3 has 15 amino acids. The J segment lost 5 bases and the V segment lost 5 bases, leaving 11 bases of the junction unmatched.

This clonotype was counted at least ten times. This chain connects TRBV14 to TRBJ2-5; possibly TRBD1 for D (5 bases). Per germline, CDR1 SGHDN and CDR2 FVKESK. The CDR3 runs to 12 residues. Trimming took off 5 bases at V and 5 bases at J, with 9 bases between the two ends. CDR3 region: CASSFYRETQYF. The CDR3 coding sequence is TGTGCCAGCAGCTTTTACAGGGAGACCCAGTACTTC.